What follows is one T cell receptor beta chain and its context. Its antigen is unknown. Measured with immunoSEQ multiplex PCR; TCRdb has only the in-frame clones, and not every one. This table holds roughly 250,000 clones, around nine tenths found once. The record originates from a study of cytomegalovirus exposure and HLA in healthy donors. General study points: Researchers catalogued approximately 170 TCR beta chains as cytomegalovirus-associated.

The CDR3 has 10 amino acids. CDR1 is DFQATT and CDR2 is SNEGSKA in the germline V gene (reference sequence). Trimming stripped 4 bases from V and 5 bases from J, with 5 bases between. This clonotype was obtained from a man younger than 35 in good health and CMV-seronegative. The rearrangement links TRBV20-1 to TRBJ1-2; D unresolved. The specimen was PBMCs. Here the CDR3 DNA reads TGCAGTGCTACCGGTTATGGCTACACCTTC. Its translation is CSATGYGYTF.